The present TCR beta chain was sequenced within a study of cytomegalovirus exposure and HLA in healthy donors. This CDR3 contains 14 residues. The germline V gene encodes CDR1 SNHLY and CDR2 FYNNEI. The V gene lost 3 bases and the J gene lost 4 bases, with 12 bases spanning the gap. Primers: 60 Vbeta forward and 13 Jbeta reverse. The protocol was immunoSEQ multiplex PCR, while the TCRdb copy is restricted to in-frame clones and leaves out a portion. The sample contains about 140,000 clones, approximately 82% of which appear only once. The sample comprised PBMCs. The chain employs TRBV2 and TRBJ1-2; no firm D call. The clonotype was recovered from a young man in good health and CMV-seropositive. This CDR3 is CASSDPDSLYGYTF. In nucleotides, the CDR3 is TGTGCCAGCAGTGATCCGGATAGCCTCTATGGCTACACCTTC.